A single T cell receptor (beta chain) is shown here with its context. What it recognizes is unknown. The unexposed donors gave CD4+ T cells in about 2011-2018, prior to COVID-19. After 10 to 11 days of culture, CD4+ T cells were isolated. Germline CDR1 and CDR2: SGHTA and FQGNSA. Losses at the gene ends were 8 bases for V and 4 bases for J; bases not matched to a gene: 10. CDR3 length: 14 residues. The table came from immunoSEQ multiplex PCR; TCRdb's copy has only in-frame clones and leaves some out. The table has tens of thousands of clones, about 78% seen once; the top ten hold 9% to 15%. This specimen belongs to a study of CD4 T cells in relation to SARS-CoV-2 and coronaviruses.

The clonotype comes from a human donor in good health. The sequenced sample consisted of CD4+ T cells from PBMCs, cultured in vitro. The chain has TRBV7-2 and TRBJ2-5, with TRBD2 matching over 7 bases. The CDR3 here is CASSRGGGGETQYF. The CDR3 DNA reads TGTGCCAGCTCGAGGGGCGGCGGGGGAGAGACCCAGTACTTC.